This TCR beta chain was captured by sequencing in a study of spatial heterogeneity in lung cancer. Across the study: Combinations of a unique TCR and a UMI were tallied in raw reads, and on average each appeared more than ten times. Study-wide findings and caveats: Ubiquitous expanded tumor TCRs showed up in blood more at resection than follow-up.

This clonotype occurred many times. Its matching antigen is unknown. Time point indicated: sample taken at primary tumor resection. The CDR3 has 17 amino acids. The V end was cut by 4 bases, the J end by 0 bases, with 14 bases between. Germline V lookup: CDR1 SGDLS, CDR2 YYNGEE. TCRdb analysed the 5' RACE reads with MiXCR anew, one entry per CDR3 protein. This table has approximately 66,000 distinct CDR3 sequences, under 7.5% appearing once. This material consisted of PBMCs, taken at surgery. This clonotype was sampled from a female donor with early-stage non-small cell lung cancer. This chain connects TRBV9 to TRBJ2-6; D gene unclear. The CDR3 DNA is TGTGCCAGCAGCCCTGACCCGGGTATCTCTGGGGCCAACGTCCTGACTTTC. It specifies CASSPDPGISGANVLTF.